Listed here are 13 T cell receptor beta chains from one sample, sequenced in a study of blood T cells in healthy people across ages. Alongside a J-beta primer mix, a sample-barcoded 5' primer served in a second PCR lasting 7 to 11 cycles. TCRdb passed the 5' RACE reads through MiXCR, listing each CDR3 protein once. The repertoire holds roughly 830,000 distinct CDR3 sequences, with approximately 59% as singletons. Sequencing used blood. These receptors originate from a man younger than 40 in good health.

V usage is TRBV27 and J usage is TRBJ2-7, with 7 bases identical to TRBD2. Germline V lookup: CDR1 MNHEY, CDR2 SMNVEV (reference sequence). Trimming took 4 bases from V and 5 from J; bases not matched to a gene: 5. The CDR3 is made up of 13 amino acids. The CDR3 here is CASSWSGVNEQYF. In DNA, the CDR3 is TGTGCCAGCAGTTGGAGCGGGGTAAACGAGCAGTACTTC.

This sequence joins TRBV13 and TRBJ2-4; TRBD1 matches 8 bases. Germline trimming cut 4 bases from V and 6 bases from J; bases unmatched to any gene: 20. CDR1 and CDR2 (germline): PRHDT, FYEKMQ (reference sequence). The CDR3 runs to 19 residues. The CDR3: CASSSPWTGSPTVGNIQYF. CDR3 DNA: TGTGCCAGCAGCTCCCCATGGACAGGGAGCCCTACTGTTGGAAACATTCAGTACTTC.

The chain employs TRBV6-5 and TRBJ2-7, with a weak D call TRBD2 (6 bases). CDR3 size: 12 residues. From germline, CDR1 is MNHEY and CDR2 SVGAGI. The V gene lost 11 bases and the J gene lost 5 bases, with 16 bases spanning the gap. The CDR3 spells CAGGSLCHEQYF. The DNA for the CDR3 is TGTGCCGGAGGGTCGCTTTGTCACGAGCAGTACTTC.

Ten or more counts support this clonotype. The CDR3 loop reads CASSLTVYEQYF. The CDR3 DNA is TGTGCCAGCAGCCTTACTGTTTACGAGCAGTACTTC. The genes are TRBV7-9 and TRBJ2-7; no definite D call. Germline values: CDR1 SEHNR, CDR2 FQNEAQ (reference sequence). This CDR3 is 12 amino acids long. Trimming removed 5 bases from V and 4 bases from J, with 9 bases in between. Using reference TRBV7-9 and TRBJ2-7 for the parts outside the CDR3, the full variable domain is DTGVSQNPRHKITKRGQNVTFRCDPISEHNRLYWYRQTLGQGPEFLTYFQNEAQLEKSRLLSDRFSAERPKGSFSTLEIQRTEQGDSAMYLCASSLTVYEQYFGPGTRLTVT.

The chain uses TRBV29-1 and TRBJ2-1; D ambiguous. Germline CDR1 reads SQVTM; CDR2 reads ANQGSEA. This CDR3 spans 11 amino acids. Trimming shortened V by 7 bases and J by 4 bases, and 8 bases separated the two germline ends. The CDR3 protein is CSGRIYNEQFF. The CDR3 bases are TGCAGCGGCAGGATATACAATGAGCAGTTCTTC.

This clonotype was counted between two and nine times. This chain uses TRBV18 with TRBJ2-4; D may correspond to TRBD1 or TRBD2 (6 bases each). The tail of the sequence fits TRBJ2-7 better, so the J call may be wrong. Germline loops: CDR1 KGHSH, CDR2 LQKENI. CDR3 size: 15 residues. CDR3 in amino acids: CASSPLNREAREQYF. Here the CDR3 DNA reads TGTGCCAGCTCACCACTGAACAGGGAGGCCCGCGAGCAGTACTTC.

The chain joins TRBV6-5 to TRBJ2-4; D tentatively reads TRBD1 or TRBD2 (5 bases each). The end of the DNA aligns better with TRBJ2-5, so the J call may be wrong. Germline CDR1 and CDR2: MNHEY and SVGAGI. This CDR3 spans 17 amino acids. The CDR3 region has the DNA TGTGCCAGCAGTTACTGGGGGACCTCGGCCGGCAAAGAGACCCAGTACTTC. Translated, it gives CASSYWGTSAGKETQYF.

The J gene is TRBJ2-7, the V gene TRBV20-1; TRBD2 might be the D (6 bases). Germline values: CDR1 DFQATT, CDR2 SNEGSKA (reference sequence). The CDR3 extends over 14 amino acids. V shed 6 bases and J shed 2 bases, with 17 bases lying between them. CDR3 DNA sequence: TGCAGTGCCCCTAGGGGCGGGGCGACCTACGAGCAGTACTTC. Amino acid sequence: CSAPRGGATYEQYF.

The V and J genes are TRBV10-3 and TRBJ1-4, with D maybe TRBD1 (6 bases). V lost 3 bases, J lost 1 base, and 9 bases lay in between. This CDR3 has 15 amino acids. The germline gives CDR1 ENHRY, CDR2 SYGVKD. The CDR3 DNA follows: TGTGCCATCAGTGACCAGGGGAGAACTAATGAAAAACTGTTTTTT. Amino acid sequence: CAISDQGRTNEKLFF.

This clonotype was seen only once. The rearrangement uses TRBV7-9 and TRBJ2-1; 12 nucleotides align to TRBD1. This CDR3 contains 15 residues. V lost 5 bases to trimming and J lost 9 bases; unmatched junction nucleotides: 8. Germline V gives CDR1 SEHNR, CDR2 FQNEAQ (reference sequence). CDR3 in amino acids: CASSNRDRGPLEQFF. The DNA of the CDR3 is TGTGCCAGCAGCAACCGGGACAGGGGGCCTCTTGAGCAGTTCTTC.

The CDR3 bases are TGTGCCAGCAGCCAGCTTCCGGACAGGGCTTCCGGCTACACCTTC. This sequence encodes CASSQLPDRASGYTF. This chain links TRBV4-2 with TRBJ1-2, with 8 positions matching TRBD1. The V segment lost 3 bases and the J segment 8 bases; nucleotides outside the gene matches: 11. Germline V gene data show CDR1 as LGHNA and CDR2 as YNFKEQ. There are 15 residues in the CDR3.

There are a few counts of this clonotype. The J gene is TRBJ2-1, the V gene TRBV2; D uncertain. Trimming cost V 7 bases and J 0 bases, with 7 bases left between them. The germline CDR1 and CDR2 sequences are SNHLY and FYNNEI. The CDR3 is 13 amino acids. CDR3 region: CASNKGSYNEQFF. The CDR3 bases are TGTGCCAGCAACAAGGGCTCCTACAATGAGCAGTTCTTC.

This chain connects TRBV20-1 to TRBJ1-1; TRBD1 is a possible D gene (6 bases). The germline CDR1 and CDR2 sequences are DFQATT and SNEGSKA (reference sequence). V gave up 7 bases and J gave up 0 bases, with 12 bases separating them. The CDR3 covers 13 residues. CDR3 sequence (DNA): TGCAGTGGCGGGGGACACATGAACACTGAAGCTTTCTTT. Amino acid sequence: CSGGGHMNTEAFF.